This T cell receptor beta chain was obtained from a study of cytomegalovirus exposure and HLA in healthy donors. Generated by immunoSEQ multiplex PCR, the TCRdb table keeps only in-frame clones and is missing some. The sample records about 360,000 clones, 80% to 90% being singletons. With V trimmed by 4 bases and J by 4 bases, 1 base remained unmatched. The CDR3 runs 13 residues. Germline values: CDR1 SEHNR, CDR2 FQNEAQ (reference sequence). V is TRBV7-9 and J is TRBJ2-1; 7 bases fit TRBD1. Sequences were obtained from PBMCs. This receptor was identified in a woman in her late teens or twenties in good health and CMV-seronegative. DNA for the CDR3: TGTGCCAGCAGCTGGACAGGTTACAATGAGCAGTTCTTC. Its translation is CASSWTGYNEQFF.